This TCR beta chain was identified in a study of cytomegalovirus exposure and HLA in healthy donors. Findings and caveats of the study: An analysis that was carried out later associated 15,000 to 20,000 TCR beta sequences with HLA alleles at 0.05 false discovery rate.

In the PCR, 60 Vbeta and 13 Jbeta primers were used. Using immunoSEQ multiplex PCR, the repertoire was profiled, and TCRdb retains in-frame clones only, with some absent. The profile shows nearly 65,000 clones, roughly 67% of them singletons. Germline V CDR1 and CDR2: WNHNN, SYGVQD (reference sequence). The CDR3 is made up of 13 amino acids. Trimming shortened V by 0 bases and J by 5 bases, and 6 bases separated the two germline ends. On this clone: Its antigen is currently unknown.

Sequenced: PBMCs. This receptor was taken from a man between 50 and 59 years old in good health and CMV-seronegative. This chain uses TRBV10-1 with TRBJ2-3; perhaps TRBD1 as D (5 bases). In DNA form, the CDR3 reads TGCGCCAGCAGTGAGTCGGGGCTAGATACGCAGTATTTT. Protein: CASSESGLDTQYF.